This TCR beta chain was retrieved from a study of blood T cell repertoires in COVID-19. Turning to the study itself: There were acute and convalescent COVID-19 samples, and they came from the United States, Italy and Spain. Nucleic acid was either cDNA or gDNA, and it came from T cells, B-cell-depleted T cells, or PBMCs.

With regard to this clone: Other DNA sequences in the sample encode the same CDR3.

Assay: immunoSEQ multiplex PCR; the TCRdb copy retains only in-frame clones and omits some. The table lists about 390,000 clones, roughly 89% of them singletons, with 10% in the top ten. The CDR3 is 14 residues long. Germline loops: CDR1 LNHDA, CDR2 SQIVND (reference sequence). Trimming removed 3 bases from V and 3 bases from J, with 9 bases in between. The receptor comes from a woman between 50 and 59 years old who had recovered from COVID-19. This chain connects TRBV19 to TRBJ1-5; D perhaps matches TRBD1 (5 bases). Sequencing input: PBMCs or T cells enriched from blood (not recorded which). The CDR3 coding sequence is TGTGCCAGTAGTATTGGGGGGAACAATCAGCCCCAGCATTTT. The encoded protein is CASSIGGNNQPQHF.